These T cell receptor beta chains were read from a single sample in a study of blood T cell repertoires in COVID-19. TCRdb keeps only in-frame clones here, not all; method: immunoSEQ multiplex PCR. The table includes roughly 67,000 clones, around 84% detected once. The sequencing sample was made of peripheral blood. These receptors came from a man aged 50-60 years with acute or convalescent COVID-19. Each CDR3 is given with its conserved first and last residue. The D gene is left open where the match is weak. Clone size is not always given. Where it is, it says once, few, many or a class for expanded clones.

j_gene	abundance	d_gene	v_gene	CDR3aa	CDR3nt
TRBJ1-6	.	TRBD1	TRBV10-3	CAISLTGGRSPLHF	TGTGCCATCAGCCTTACAGGGGGACGATCACCCCTCCACTTT
TRBJ1-1	few	.	TRBV18	CASSSRTGWSSYLNTEAFF	TGTGCCAGCTCAAGTCGTACAGGTTGGAGCTCCTATTTAAACACTGAAGCTTTCTTT
TRBJ2-7	.	.	TRBV6-5	CASSYSQGTYEQYF	TGTGCCAGCAGTTACTCTCAGGGAACCTACGAGCAGTACTTC
TRBJ1-1	.	.	TRBV11-2	CASSGRGNTEAFF	TGTGCCAGCAGCGGAAGGGGGAACACTGAAGCTTTCTTT
TRBJ2-2	.	TRBD2	TRBV5-4	CASSLDGRAGGELFF	TGTGCCAGCAGCTTGGACGGGAGGGCAGGCGGGGAGCTGTTTTTT
TRBJ2-7	.	TRBD2	TRBV28	CASSSPAGGIYEQYF	TGTGCCAGCAGTTCCCCAGCGGGAGGCATCTACGAGCAGTACTTC
TRBJ2-1	.	.	TRBV7-9	CASRGSEQFF	TGTGCCAGCCGGGGTAGTGAGCAGTTCTTC
TRBJ2-4	.	.	TRBV4-1	CASSQDPSSGSRGNIQYF	TGCGCCAGCAGCCAAGATCCCTCGAGTGGTAGCAGGGGCAACATTCAGTACTTC
TRBJ2-3	.	.	TRBV30	CAWSYSGTDTQYF	TGTGCCTGGAGTTATAGCGGCACAGATACGCAGTATTTT
TRBJ2-4	.	TRBD2	TRBV7-2	CASSLSAGEGSAKNIQYF	TGTGCCAGCAGCTTATCAGCGGGAGAGGGCTCGGCCAAAAACATTCAGTACTTC
TRBJ1-6	.	TRBD1	TRBV5-6	CASSLNRGHSPLHF	TGTGCCAGCAGCCTTAACAGGGGGCACTCACCCCTCCACTTT
TRBJ1-4	.	.	TRBV6-4	CASSPRGGEKLFF	TGTGCCAGCAGCCCAAGAGGGGGTGAAAAACTGTTTTTT
TRBJ1-1	.	.	TRBV5-6	CASSLWGPNTEAFF	TGTGCCAGCAGCTTGTGGGGCCCTAACACTGAAGCTTTCTTT
TRBJ2-2	.	.	TRBV9	CASTRARLANTGELFF	TGTGCCAGCACCAGAGCGCGGCTAGCCAACACCGGGGAGCTGTTTTTT
TRBJ2-5	.	TRBD1	TRBV3-1/TRBV3-2	CASSPWTGEETQYF	TGTGCCAGCAGCCCCTGGACAGGGGAAGAGACCCAGTACTTC
TRBJ2-7	.	TRBD2	TRBV7-3	CASSLTGAGNEQYF	TGTGCCAGCAGCTTAACTGGAGCGGGGAACGAGCAGTACTTC
TRBJ2-2	.	.	TRBV19	CASRYRSYTGELFF	TGTGCCTCCAGGTACCGTTCGTATACCGGGGAGCTGTTTTTT
TRBJ1-6	once	.	TRBV19	CASSIGQFYNSPLHF	TGTGCCAGTAGTATAGGACAGTTTTATAATTCACCCCTCCACTTT
TRBJ2-3	.	.	TRBV9	CASSVGASVSTDTQYF	TGTGCCAGCAGCGTAGGTGCTAGCGTTAGCACAGATACGCAGTATTTT
TRBJ2-7	.	.	TRBV6-5	CASSYSSQGFREQYF	TGTGCCAGCAGTTACTCGAGCCAGGGGTTTAGGGAGCAGTACTTC
TRBJ2-5	once	TRBD1	TRBV2	CASSTQGAWETQYF	TGTGCCAGCAGTACTCAGGGGGCGTGGGAGACCCAGTACTTC
TRBJ2-2	few	TRBD2	TRBV13	CASSGRGDTGELFF	TGTGCCAGCAGCGGGCGGGGGGACACCGGGGAGCTGTTTTTT
TRBJ2-3	.	.	TRBV14	CASSQLQGPTDTQYF	TGTGCCAGCAGCCAATTACAGGGACCGACAGATACGCAGTATTTT